The 15 T cell receptor beta chains below all came from one sample that was sequenced in a study of blood T cell repertoires in COVID-19. Clones were sequenced by immunoSEQ multiplex PCR, and TCRdb holds only the in-frame ones, with some missing. Found here are approximately 310,000 clones, around 86% of them singletons; the top ten hold approximately 5.2%. Sequences were obtained from PBMCs or T cells enriched from blood (not recorded which). These receptors were obtained from a man aged 60-69 years who had recovered from COVID-19.

The chain uses TRBV18 and TRBJ1-4; 9 bases align to TRBD1. The CDR3 loop spans 15 amino acids. Trimming at V came to 6 bases and at J to 4 bases, leaving 6 bases not matched to a gene. Germline loops: CDR1 KGHSH, CDR2 LQKENI. CDR3 region: CASSAGDRDNEKLFF. The CDR3 region has the DNA TGTGCCAGCTCGGCCGGGGACAGGGATAATGAAAAACTGTTTTTT. The whole variable domain, filled in from reference TRBV18 and TRBJ1-4, reads NAGVMQNPRHLVRRRGQEARLRCSPMKGHSHVYWYRQLPEEGLKFMVYLQKENIIDESGMPKERFSAEFPKEGPSILRIQQVVRGDSAAYFCASSAGDRDNEKLFFGSGTQLSVL.

CDR3 protein: CASSYIGQGRHQPQHF. CDR3 nucleotide sequence: TGTGCCAGCAGTTACATCGGCCAGGGCAGGCATCAGCCCCAGCATTTT. The chain combines TRBV6-6 with TRBJ1-5; possible D gene TRBD1, 5 bases. The length of the CDR3 is 16 residues. V lost 2 bases, J lost 5 bases, and 16 bases lay in between. CDR1 and CDR2 from the germline V gene are MNHNY and SVGAGI (reference sequence).

The chain recombines TRBV4-1 with TRBJ1-1, with TRBD1 identical over 7 bases. Germline assignment: CDR1 MGHRA and CDR2 YSYEKL. Trimming removed 4 bases from V and 3 bases from J; junction bases left unmatched: 5. This CDR3 is built from 14 residues. In DNA, the CDR3 is TGCGCCAGCAGCCGTCGACAGGGTCACACTGAAGCTTTCTTT. Translating it yields CASSRRQGHTEAFF.

Comments on this clone: A junction boundary mismatches the germline segment, possibly from a read error. V gene TRBV7-7 combines with J gene TRBJ1-3; D call uncertain. Germline loops: CDR1 SSHAT, CDR2 FNYEAQ (reference sequence). The CDR3 spans 14 residues. This chain's CDR3 is CASSLEPRGNTIYF. For the CDR3, the DNA is TGTGCTAGCAGCTTAGAACCTCGGGGTAACACCATATATTTT.

The V gene is TRBV2, the J gene TRBJ1-2; maybe TRBD1 (5 bases). The CDR3 is 12 residues long. CDR1 is SNHLY and CDR2 is FYNNEI in the germline V gene. V dropped 3 bases and J dropped 7 bases, with 9 bases sitting between them. Written as DNA, the CDR3 is TGTGCCAGCAGTGAGACAGAAACTGGCTACACCTTC. As protein: CASSETETGYTF.

V gene TRBV7-2 combines with J gene TRBJ2-1; 7 bases line up with TRBD2. Germline loops: CDR1 SGHTA, CDR2 FQGNSA. V lost 2 bases, J lost 5 bases, and 6 bases stayed unmatched. The CDR3 runs 15 residues. In nucleotides, the CDR3 is TGTGCCAGCAGCTTAAATGGGGGAGGGAACAATGAGCAGTTCTTC. Amino acids: CASSLNGGGNNEQFF.

The chain employs TRBV6-8 and TRBJ1-2; the D gene is possibly TRBD1 (6 bases). V lost 7 bases and J 2 bases, leaving 26 bases between the germline ends. The CDR3 spans 18 residues. Germline V gene lookup returns CDR1 MNHGY and CDR2 SAAAGT. Here the CDR3 DNA reads TGTGCCAGCATCCCTCGGCCCCAGGGGCCCAAAAAAAACTATGGCTACACCTTC. Translated: CASIPRPQGPKKNYGYTF.

The chain links TRBV5-1 to TRBJ1-1; 9 positions agree with TRBD1. The CDR3 consists of 14 residues. The germline V gene has CDR1 SGHRS and CDR2 YFSETQ. The V and J ends lost 0 bases and 6 bases, in that order; junction bases with no gene match: 3. The CDR3 region is CASSLGQGGAEAFF. The CDR3 DNA is TGCGCCAGCAGCTTGGGACAGGGGGGCGCTGAAGCTTTCTTT.

The chain is built from TRBV5-1 and TRBJ2-7; 13 bases fit TRBD2. In germline, CDR1 is SGHRS, CDR2 YFSETQ. The CDR3 is 16 residues long. The trim removed 4 bases at V and 6 bases at J, leaving 10 bases unmatched. For the CDR3, the DNA is TGCGCCAGCAGCACCGGACTAGCGGGAGTTGATGCCGAGCAGTACTTC. The encoded protein is CASSTGLAGVDAEQYF.

This chain joins TRBV6-5 and TRBJ2-7; D perhaps matches TRBD2 (5 bases). This CDR3 comprises 16 residues. Germline V gene lookup returns CDR1 MNHEY and CDR2 SVGAGI. V gave up 2 bases and J gave up 7 bases, with 21 bases separating them. CDR3 loop: CASSYNPGPGRREQYF. The CDR3 DNA is TGTGCCAGCAGTTACAACCCTGGTCCGGGAAGGCGGGAGCAGTACTTC.

The chain couples TRBV21-1 to TRBJ2-7; no check of the table's D call, TRBD1, against the DNA was made. TRBV21-1 has pseudogene status. CDR3 length equals 12 residues. CDR3 sequence reads: CASSGQGSEQYF. The CDR3, as DNA: TGTGCCAGTTCGGGACAGGGCTCCGAGCAGTACTTC.

Regarding this clone: Germline and junction disagree at one end, which may indicate a read error. The chain is built from TRBV3-1 (or the pseudogene TRBV3-2) and TRBJ2-3; 11 bases agree with TRBD2. CDR3 length: 16 amino acids. The germline V gene has CDR1 LGHDT and CDR2 YNNKEL (reference sequence). This chain's CDR3 is CASSEDASGRFDTQYF. DNA of the CDR3: TGTGCCAGCAGCGAAGACGCTAGCGGGAGGTTTGATACGCAGTATTTT.

The V and J genes are TRBV13 and TRBJ2-3; TRBD1 matches at 7 bases. Germline CDR1 reads PRHDT; CDR2 reads FYEKMQ (reference sequence). Trimming cost V 4 bases and J 4 bases; bases outside gene matches: 5. This CDR3 has 14 residues. The CDR3 DNA reads as TGTGCCAGCAGCTCCAGACAGGGCGCAGATACGCAGTATTTT. Its translation: CASSSRQGADTQYF.

The chain couples TRBV6-1 to TRBJ1-2; D is uncertain. This CDR3 contains 13 residues. Trimming took 2 bases from V and 4 from J, leaving 8 bases between them. Germline V gene lookup returns CDR1 MNHNS and CDR2 SASEGT. The CDR3 loop reads CASSEFTRYGYTF. The CDR3 DNA reads as TGTGCCAGCAGTGAATTTACTCGCTATGGCTACACCTTC.

J is TRBJ1-5 and V is TRBV28; 8 bases are shared with TRBD1. J was trimmed by 0 bases and V by 2 bases; bases with no gene match: 3. Germline CDR1 and CDR2: MDHEN and SYDVKM. This CDR3 comprises 16 residues. CDR3 coding DNA: TGTGCCAGCAGTTTACCCCAGGGGGCTAGCAATCAGCCCCAGCATTTT. This translates into CASSLPQGASNQPQHF. The variable domain in full, completed from reference TRBV28 and TRBJ1-5, reads DVKVTQSSRYLVKRTGEKVFLECVQDMDHENMFWYRQDPGLGLRLIYFSYDVKMKEKGDIPEGYSVSREKKERFSLILESASTNQTSMYLCASSLPQGASNQPQHFGDGTRLSIL.